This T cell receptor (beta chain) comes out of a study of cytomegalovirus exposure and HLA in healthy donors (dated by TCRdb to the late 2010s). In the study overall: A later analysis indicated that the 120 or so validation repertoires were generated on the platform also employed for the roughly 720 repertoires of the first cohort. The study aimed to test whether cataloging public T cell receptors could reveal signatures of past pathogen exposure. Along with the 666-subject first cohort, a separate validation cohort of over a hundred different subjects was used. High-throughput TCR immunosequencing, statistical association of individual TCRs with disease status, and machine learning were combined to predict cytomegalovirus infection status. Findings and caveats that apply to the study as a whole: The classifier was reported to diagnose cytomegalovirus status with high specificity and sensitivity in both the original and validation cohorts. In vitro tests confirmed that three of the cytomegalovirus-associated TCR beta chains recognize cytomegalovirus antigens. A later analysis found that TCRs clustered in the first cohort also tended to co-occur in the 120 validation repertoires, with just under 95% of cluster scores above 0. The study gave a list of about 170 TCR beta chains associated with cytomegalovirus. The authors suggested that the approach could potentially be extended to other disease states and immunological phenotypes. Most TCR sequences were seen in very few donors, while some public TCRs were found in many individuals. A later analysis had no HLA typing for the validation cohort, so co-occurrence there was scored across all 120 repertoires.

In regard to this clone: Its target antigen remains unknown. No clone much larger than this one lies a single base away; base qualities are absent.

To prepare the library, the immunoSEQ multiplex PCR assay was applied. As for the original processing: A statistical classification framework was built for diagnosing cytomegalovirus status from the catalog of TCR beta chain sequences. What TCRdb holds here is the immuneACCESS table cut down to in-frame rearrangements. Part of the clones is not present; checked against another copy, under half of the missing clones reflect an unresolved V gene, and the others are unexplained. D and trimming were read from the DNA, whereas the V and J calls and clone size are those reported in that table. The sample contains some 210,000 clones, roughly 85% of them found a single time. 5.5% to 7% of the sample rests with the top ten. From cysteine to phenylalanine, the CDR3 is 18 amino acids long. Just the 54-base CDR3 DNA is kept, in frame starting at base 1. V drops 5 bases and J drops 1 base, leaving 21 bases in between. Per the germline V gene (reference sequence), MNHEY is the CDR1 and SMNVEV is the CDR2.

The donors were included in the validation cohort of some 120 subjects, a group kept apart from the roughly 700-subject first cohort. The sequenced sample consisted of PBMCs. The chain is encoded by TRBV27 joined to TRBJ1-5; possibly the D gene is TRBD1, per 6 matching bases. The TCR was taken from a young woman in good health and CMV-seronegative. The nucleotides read TGTGCCAGCAGTCCCGTGGGAGGGGGGGGAAGCAGCAATCAGCCCCAGCATTTT. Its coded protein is CASSPVGGGGSSNQPQHF.